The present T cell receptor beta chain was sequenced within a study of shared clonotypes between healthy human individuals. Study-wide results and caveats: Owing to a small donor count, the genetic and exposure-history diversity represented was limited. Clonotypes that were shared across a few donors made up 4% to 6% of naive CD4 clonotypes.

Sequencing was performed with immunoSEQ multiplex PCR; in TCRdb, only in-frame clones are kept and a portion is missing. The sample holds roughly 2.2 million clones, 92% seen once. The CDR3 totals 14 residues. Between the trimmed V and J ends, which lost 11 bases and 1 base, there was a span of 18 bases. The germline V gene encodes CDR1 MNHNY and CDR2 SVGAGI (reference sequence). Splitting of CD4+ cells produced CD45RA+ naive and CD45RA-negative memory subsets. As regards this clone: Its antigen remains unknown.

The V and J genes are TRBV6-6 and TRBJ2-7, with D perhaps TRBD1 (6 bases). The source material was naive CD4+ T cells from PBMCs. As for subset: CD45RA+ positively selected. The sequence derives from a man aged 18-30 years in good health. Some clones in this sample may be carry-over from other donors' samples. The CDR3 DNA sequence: TGTGCCTCTCGGAAATACAGGGAGTCCTACGAGCAGTACTTC. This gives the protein CASRKYRESYEQYF.